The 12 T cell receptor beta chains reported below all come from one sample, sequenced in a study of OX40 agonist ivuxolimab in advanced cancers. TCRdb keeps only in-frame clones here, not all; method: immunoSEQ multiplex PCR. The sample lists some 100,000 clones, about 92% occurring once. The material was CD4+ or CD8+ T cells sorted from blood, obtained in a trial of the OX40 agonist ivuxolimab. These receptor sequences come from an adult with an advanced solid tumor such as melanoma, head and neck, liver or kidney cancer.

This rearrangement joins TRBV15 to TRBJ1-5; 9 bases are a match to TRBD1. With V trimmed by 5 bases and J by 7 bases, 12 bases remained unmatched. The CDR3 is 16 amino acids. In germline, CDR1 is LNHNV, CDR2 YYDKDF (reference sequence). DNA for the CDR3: TGTGCCACCAGCCTTCAGCCGGGACAGGGACGACAGCCCCAGCATTTT. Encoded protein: CATSLQPGQGRQPQHF. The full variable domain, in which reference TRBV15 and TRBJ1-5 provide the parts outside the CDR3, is DAMVIQNPRYQVTQFGKPVTLSCSQTLNHNVMYWYQQKSSQAPKLLFHYYDKDFNNEADTPDNFQSRRPNTSFCFLDIRSPGLGDTAMYLCATSLQPGQGRQPQHFGDGTRLSIL.

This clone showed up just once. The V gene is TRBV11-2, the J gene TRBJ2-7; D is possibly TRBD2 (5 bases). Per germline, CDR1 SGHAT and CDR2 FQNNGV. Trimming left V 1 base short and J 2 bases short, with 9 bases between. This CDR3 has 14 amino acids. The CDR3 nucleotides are TGTGCCAGCAGCTTAGGAGCGGCCGCCTACGAGCAGTACTTC. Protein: CASSLGAAAYEQYF.

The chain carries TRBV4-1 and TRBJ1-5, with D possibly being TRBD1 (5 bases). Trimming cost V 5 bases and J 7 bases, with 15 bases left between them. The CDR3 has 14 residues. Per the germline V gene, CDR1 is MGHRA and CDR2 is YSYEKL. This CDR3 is CASSGTRGDQPQHF. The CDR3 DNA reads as TGCGCCAGCAGCGGAACCCGGGGGGACCAGCCCCAGCATTTT.

For the CDR3, the DNA is TGTGCCAGCAGCCGGACAGGCCTTGGTACTGAAGCTTTCTTT. This sequence encodes CASSRTGLGTEAFF. The chain combines TRBV6-6 with TRBJ1-1, with TRBD1 matching over 7 bases. The germline gives CDR1 MNHNY, CDR2 SVGAGI (reference sequence). The CDR3 length is 14 residues. Unmatched junction bases numbered 9, after V lost 6 bases and J lost 5 bases.

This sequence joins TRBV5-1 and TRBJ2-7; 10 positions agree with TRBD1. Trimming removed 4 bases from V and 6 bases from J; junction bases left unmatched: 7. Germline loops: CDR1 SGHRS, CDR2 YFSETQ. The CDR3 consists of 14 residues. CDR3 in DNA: TGCGCCAGCAGCCCCCGGACAGGGGGAGGCGAGCAGTACTTC. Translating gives CASSPRTGGGEQYF.

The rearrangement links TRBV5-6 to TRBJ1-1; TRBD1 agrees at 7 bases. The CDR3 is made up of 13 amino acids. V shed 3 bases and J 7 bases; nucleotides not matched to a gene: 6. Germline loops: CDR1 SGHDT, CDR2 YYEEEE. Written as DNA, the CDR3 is TGTGCCAGCAGCTACAGGGGTCCCGATGAAGCTTTCTTT. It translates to CASSYRGPDEAFF.

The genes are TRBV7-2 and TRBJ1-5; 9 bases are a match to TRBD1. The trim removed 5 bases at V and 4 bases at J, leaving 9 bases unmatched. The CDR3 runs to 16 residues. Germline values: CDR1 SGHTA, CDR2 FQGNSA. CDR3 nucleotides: TGTGCCAGCAGCCAGTACGGACAGGGGCGAAATCAGCCCCAGCATTTT. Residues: CASSQYGQGRNQPQHF.

CDR3 in amino acids: CASMGIAGEETQYF. The CDR3 DNA reads TGTGCCAGCATGGGGATAGCGGGGGAAGAGACCCAGTACTTC. V gene TRBV27 combines with J gene TRBJ2-5; 9 bases align to TRBD2. This CDR3 has 14 amino acids. The V gene end was trimmed by 7 bases and the J gene end by 3 bases; junction bases not matched to a gene: 6. CDR1 and CDR2 (germline): MNHEY, SMNVEV (reference sequence).

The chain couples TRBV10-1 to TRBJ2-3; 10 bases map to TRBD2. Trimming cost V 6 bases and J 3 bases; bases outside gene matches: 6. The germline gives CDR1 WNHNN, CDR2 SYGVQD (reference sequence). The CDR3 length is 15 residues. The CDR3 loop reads CASSASGRRTDTQYF. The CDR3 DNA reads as TGCGCCAGCAGCGCTAGCGGGAGAAGGACAGATACGCAGTATTTT.

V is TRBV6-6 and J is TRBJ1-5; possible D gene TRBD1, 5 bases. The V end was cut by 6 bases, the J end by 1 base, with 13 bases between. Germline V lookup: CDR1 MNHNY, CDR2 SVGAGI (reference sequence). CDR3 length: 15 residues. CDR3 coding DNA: TGTGCCAGCAGCTCCGACAGAGAGAGCAATCAGCCCCAGCATTTT. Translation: CASSSDRESNQPQHF.

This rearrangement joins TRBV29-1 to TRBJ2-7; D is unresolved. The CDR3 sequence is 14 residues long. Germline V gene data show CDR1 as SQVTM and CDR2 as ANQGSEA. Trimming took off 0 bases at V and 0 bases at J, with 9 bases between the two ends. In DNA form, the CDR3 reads TGCAGCGTTGAAGAGGTGGGAAGCTCCTACGAGCAGTACTTC. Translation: CSVEEVGSSYEQYF.

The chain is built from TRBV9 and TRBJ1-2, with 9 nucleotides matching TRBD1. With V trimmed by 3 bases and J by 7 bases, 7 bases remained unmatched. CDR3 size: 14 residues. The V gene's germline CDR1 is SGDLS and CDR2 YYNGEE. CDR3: CASSAQGAGGGYTF. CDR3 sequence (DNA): TGTGCCAGCAGCGCACAGGGGGCAGGGGGTGGCTACACCTTC.